Below, 2 T cell receptor beta chains from the same sample are listed, as sequenced in a study of naive CD8 T cells in extremely preterm neonates. This table comes from immunoSEQ multiplex PCR, and its TCRdb copy is limited to in-frame clones, with some not included. The sample holds about 4,900 clones, approximately 97% seen once. Elective cesarean births at about 37-41 weeks, without labor or membrane rupture, supplied the cord blood. Sequenced sample: naive CD8+ T cells from cord blood. The origin of the receptors is a newborn in good health.

The CDR3, as DNA: TGTGCCAGCAGCTCTAGCGGGGGGGCCCAAGAGACCCAGTACTTC. This encodes CASSSSGGAQETQYF. This rearrangement joins TRBV7-9 to TRBJ2-5; 12 nucleotides match TRBD2. With 4 bases clipped from V and 1 base from J, the junction kept 1 base outside the gene matches. Germline-derived CDR1 and CDR2 are SEHNR and FQNEAQ (reference sequence). The CDR3 totals 15 residues.

V and J are TRBV19 and TRBJ2-3; 9 bases are shared with TRBD2. CDR1 and CDR2 (germline): LNHDA, SQIVND (reference sequence). This CDR3 comprises 16 residues. J gave up 2 bases and V 5 bases, and 8 bases lay outside the gene matches. The CDR3 coding sequence is TGTGCCAGTAGTTCCCTGGCTAGCGGGGTCACAGATACGCAGTATTTT. Its protein is CASSSLASGVTDTQYF. Using reference TRBV19 and TRBJ2-3 for the parts outside the CDR3, the full variable domain is DGGITQSPKYLFRKEGQNVTLSCEQNLNHDAMYWYRQDPGQGLRLIYYSQIVNDFQKGDIAEGYSVSREKKESFPLTVTSAQKNPTAFYLCASSSLASGVTDTQYFGPGTRLTVL.